This TCR beta chain was recovered during a study of blood T cell repertoires in COVID-19. About the study: COVID-19 samples, acute and convalescent, were from the United States, Italy and Spain.

The cohort comprised adults aged roughly 18 to 95 years residing in about 25 US areas. V dropped 6 bases and J dropped 1 base, with 19 bases sitting between them. Germline V gene data show CDR1 as KGHSH and CDR2 as LQKENI. The CDR3 has 16 amino acids. The method was immunoSEQ multiplex PCR; TCRdb's version includes in-frame clones alone and lacks a portion of them. Of 430,000 or so clones detected, roughly 88% appear once; the ten largest clones hold 1.4%. The chain uses TRBV18 and TRBJ2-7, with D perhaps TRBD2 (6 bases). The receptor was derived from a woman aged 18 to 35 who had been exposed to COVID-19. Input material: PBMCs or T cells enriched from blood (not recorded which). The CDR3 DNA follows: TGTGCCAGCTCCCAATTGGCGGCGGGAAATTCCTACGAGCAGTACTTC. This gives the protein CASSQLAAGNSYEQYF.